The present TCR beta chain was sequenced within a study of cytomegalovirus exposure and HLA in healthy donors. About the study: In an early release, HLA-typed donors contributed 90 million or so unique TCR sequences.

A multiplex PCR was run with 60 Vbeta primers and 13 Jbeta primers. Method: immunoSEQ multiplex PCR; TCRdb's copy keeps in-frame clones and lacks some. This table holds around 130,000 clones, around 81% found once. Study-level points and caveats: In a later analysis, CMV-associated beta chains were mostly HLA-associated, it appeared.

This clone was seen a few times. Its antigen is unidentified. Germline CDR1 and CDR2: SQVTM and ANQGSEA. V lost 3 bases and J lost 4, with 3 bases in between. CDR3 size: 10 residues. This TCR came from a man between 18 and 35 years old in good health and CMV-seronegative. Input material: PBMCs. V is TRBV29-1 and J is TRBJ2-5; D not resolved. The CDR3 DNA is TGCAGCGTTGAGCGAGAGACCCAGTACTTC. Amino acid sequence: CSVERETQYF.